A single sample gave rise to the 30 T cell receptor beta chains below, sequenced in a study of cytomegalovirus exposure and HLA in healthy donors. With 60 Vbeta and 13 Jbeta primers, the PCR was carried out. Data came from immunoSEQ multiplex PCR; TCRdb stores just in-frame clones and leaves some out. Seen here are around 150,000 clones, over 70% observed once, and the top ten hold approximately 5.7%. The sample taken for sequencing was PBMCs. The origin of the receptors is a man aged 25-45 years in good health and CMV-seropositive.

The gene calls are TRBV10-3 and TRBJ2-5; 7 bases align to TRBD2. CDR1 is ENHRY, CDR2 SYGVKD, per germline. J lost 5 bases, V lost 3 bases, and 9 bases had no gene match. There are 15 residues in the CDR3. The CDR3 protein is CAISEPREGLETQYF. CDR3 DNA: TGTGCCATCAGTGAACCCAGGGAGGGTTTGGAGACCCAGTACTTC.

On this clone: In the same sample, other DNA sequences code for this CDR3. The V call is TRBV11-3, the J call TRBJ2-2; D remains ambiguous. Germline V lookup: CDR1 SGHNT, CDR2 YENEEA. This CDR3 comprises 12 residues. Trimming stripped 5 bases from V and 7 bases from J, with 8 bases between. The CDR3 loop reads CASSRRSGELFF. For the CDR3, the DNA is TGTGCCAGCAGCCGAAGGAGCGGGGAGCTGTTTTTT. The entire variable domain, with the rest obtained from reference TRBV11-3 and TRBJ2-2, is as follows: EAGVVQSPRYKIIEKKQPVAFWCNPISGHNTLYWYLQNLGQGPELLIRYENEEAVDDSQLPKDRFSAERLKGVDSTLKIQPAELGDSAVYLCASSRRSGELFFGEGSRLTVL.

The chain combines TRBV7-2 with TRBJ2-7; 8 bases match TRBD2. CDR1 is SGHTA, CDR2 FQGNSA, per germline. The junction had 9 bases not matched to a gene; V was cut back by 4 bases and J by 1 base. The CDR3 contains 16 residues. DNA of the CDR3: TGTGCCAGCAGCTCCCGATTAGCGGGACCTTCCTACGAGCAGTACTTC. Residues: CASSSRLAGPSYEQYF.

The chain combines TRBV28 with TRBJ1-4; D may be TRBD1 (5 bases). The CDR3 has 13 amino acids. Germline lookup yields CDR1 MDHEN and CDR2 SYDVKM. Trimming cost V 4 bases and J 8 bases, with 11 bases left between them. The CDR3 nucleotides are TGTGCCAGCAGTTCGGCAACAGGCGAAAAACTGTTTTTT. Amino acids: CASSSATGEKLFF.

This rearrangement joins TRBV5-4 to TRBJ2-6; D not certain. The CDR3 is made up of 15 amino acids. Germline CDR1 SGHNT, CDR2 YYREEE (reference sequence). With 1 base removed from V and 0 bases from J, the gap between germline ends came to 5 bases. CDR3 DNA: TGTGCCAGCAGCTTGAGCGCCTCTGGGGCCAACGTCCTGACTTTC. Translating it yields CASSLSASGANVLTF.

The chain recombines TRBV2 with TRBJ2-1; weak D call: TRBD1 (6 bases). The CDR3 is 15 residues long. Germline V CDR1 and CDR2: SNHLY, FYNNEI. Between the trimmed V and J ends, which lost 2 bases and 4 bases, there was a span of 12 bases. The CDR3 is CASSEQGLGYNEQFF. The CDR3, as DNA: TGTGCCAGCAGTGAACAGGGGTTGGGGTACAATGAGCAGTTCTTC.

As for this clone: This same CDR3 is encoded by further DNA sequences in the sample. J is TRBJ2-1 and V is TRBV5-1, with 12 bases fitting TRBD2. The germline V gene has CDR1 SGHRS and CDR2 YFSETQ. The junction had 2 bases not matched to a gene; V was cut back by 4 bases and J by 3 bases. The CDR3 is 15 amino acids. The DNA of the CDR3 is TGCGCCAGCAGCCTAGCGGGAGGGCTCTACAATGAGCAGTTCTTC. It translates to CASSLAGGLYNEQFF.

In its sample, this clone ranks as medium-sized. The chain combines TRBV6-4 with TRBJ2-2; 9 nucleotides match TRBD2. The ends lost 0 bases at V and 6 bases at J; junction bases unmatched: 2. This CDR3 comprises 15 residues. Germline CDR1 reads MRHNA; CDR2 reads SNTAGT. The CDR3 here is CASSDSREGAGELFF. For the CDR3, the DNA is TGTGCCAGCAGTGACTCGCGGGAGGGAGCCGGGGAGCTGTTTTTT.

V usage is TRBV18 and J usage is TRBJ2-7; TRBD2 matches 9 bases. Germline trimming cut 6 bases from V and 3 bases from J; bases unmatched to any gene: 6. Germline V lookup: CDR1 KGHSH, CDR2 LQKENI. This CDR3 contains 14 residues. The DNA for the CDR3 is TGTGCCAGCTCTCGAGCGGGAGGAATCTACGAGCAGTACTTC. It is translated as CASSRAGGIYEQYF.

This sequence joins TRBV7-9 and TRBJ2-5, with D perhaps matching TRBD2 (5 bases). Looked up from germline, CDR1 is SEHNR and CDR2 is FQNEAQ (reference sequence). Trimming removed 2 bases at V and 2 bases at J, with 12 bases between. The CDR3 consists of 15 residues. CDR3 loop: CASSLWRPVQETQYF. The CDR3 region has the DNA TGTGCCAGCAGCTTATGGAGGCCCGTACAAGAGACCCAGTACTTC.

The J gene is TRBJ2-2, the V gene TRBV28; D unclear. Trimming shortened V by 5 bases and J by 8 bases, and 12 bases separated the two germline ends. Germline assignment: CDR1 MDHEN and CDR2 SYDVKM. CDR3 size: 13 residues. Written as DNA, the CDR3 is TGTGCCAGCAGTAATGACAAATCTGGGGAGCTGTTTTTT. This translates into CASSNDKSGELFF.

This chain connects TRBV7-9 to TRBJ2-3; 7 bases agree with TRBD1. Trimming removed 5 bases from V and 4 bases from J; junction bases left unmatched: 6. Germline assignment: CDR1 SEHNR and CDR2 FQNEAQ (reference sequence). CDR3 size: 14 residues. DNA of the CDR3: TGTGCCAGCAGCCCCCGACAGGGCCCAGATACGCAGTATTTT. This encodes CASSPRQGPDTQYF.

The V gene is TRBV28, the J gene TRBJ2-3; the match to TRBD1 covers 9 bases. V shed 8 bases, J shed 6 bases, and the junction held 0 bases outside the gene matches. Looked up from germline, CDR1 is MDHEN and CDR2 is SYDVKM. The CDR3 spans 11 residues. The CDR3 coding sequence is TGTGCCAGCGGACAGGGGGATACGCAGTATTTT. It specifies CASGQGDTQYF.

The chain is built from TRBV27 and TRBJ1-2, with D unclear. CDR1 is MNHEY, CDR2 SMNVEV, per germline (reference sequence). CDR3 length: 17 amino acids. Deletions cut 5 bases from V and 4 bases from J, with 23 bases between. CDR3 DNA: TGTGCCAGCAGTCCCTCCAGACGGGATAACGGAGTCTATGGCTACACCTTC. Its translation: CASSPSRRDNGVYGYTF.

The gene calls are TRBV5-4 and TRBJ2-7, with 15 bases matching TRBD2. After removal of 5 bases from V and 6 bases from J, the junction contained 6 bases not matched to a gene. The CDR3 contains 15 residues. Germline CDR1 and CDR2: SGHNT and YYREEE (reference sequence). The CDR3 reads CASSLGTSGRSEQYF. CDR3 nucleotides: TGTGCCAGCAGTCTTGGGACTAGCGGGAGGAGCGAGCAGTACTTC. The entire variable domain, with the rest obtained from reference TRBV5-4 and TRBJ2-7, is as follows: ETGVTQSPTHLIKTRGQQVTLRCSSQSGHNTVSWYQQALGQGPQFIFQYYREEENGRGNFPPRFSGLQFPNYSSELNVNALELDDSALYLCASSLGTSGRSEQYFGPGTRLTVT.

V gene TRBV7-6 combines with J gene TRBJ2-7; 11 bases line up with TRBD1. Per the germline V gene, CDR1 is SGHVS and CDR2 is FNYEAQ. The CDR3 spans 15 residues. J lost 4 bases, V lost 5 bases, and 7 bases had no gene match. In DNA, the CDR3 is TGTGCCAGCAGCCCGCGGACAGGGGGCGAGTACGAGCAGTACTTC. It translates to CASSPRTGGEYEQYF.

This clone was seen a single time. This sequence joins TRBV5-1 and TRBJ2-1, with 7 bases lining up with TRBD2. V lost 3 bases and J lost 9; bases outside the gene matches: 15. The CDR3 extends over 16 amino acids. Germline V gene lookup returns CDR1 SGHRS and CDR2 YFSETQ. This CDR3 is CASSSSGRGLKGEQFF. CDR3 DNA sequence: TGCGCCAGCAGCTCCTCCGGTCGGGGACTAAAGGGTGAGCAGTTCTTC.

The gene calls are TRBV7-9 and TRBJ1-1, with 7 bases matching TRBD1. V was clipped by 8 bases and J by 3 bases; unmatched bases: 12. CDR3 length: 15 residues. The germline CDR1 and CDR2 sequences are SEHNR and FQNEAQ (reference sequence). The chain's CDR3 is CASLEWDRRYTEAFF. DNA of the CDR3: TGTGCCAGCTTAGAGTGGGACAGACGATACACTGAAGCTTTCTTT.

The chain carries TRBV5-6 and TRBJ2-1; no reliable D call. This CDR3 is 16 amino acids long. Germline CDR1 and CDR2: SGHDT and YYEEEE. Trimming removed 1 base at V and 3 bases at J, with 14 bases between. CDR3 DNA sequence: TGTGCCAGCAGCTTGAAGCGCTCCGGTATCTACAATGAGCAGTTCTTC. Its translation is CASSLKRSGIYNEQFF.

This clone is a singleton in its sample. The chain employs TRBV9 and TRBJ2-2, with D perhaps TRBD1 (9 bases). V was clipped by 4 bases and J by 6 bases, with 22 bases between them. The CDR3 is 17 amino acids. Per germline, CDR1 SGDLS and CDR2 YYNGEE. Here the CDR3 reads CASSTRGGQGKAGELFF. The CDR3 DNA reads TGTGCCAGCAGCACTCGGGGGGGACAGGGAAAGGCCGGGGAGCTGTTTTTT.

This chain joins TRBV2 and TRBJ1-4; D may be TRBD1 (6 bases). CDR3 length: 16 residues. From germline, CDR1 is SNHLY and CDR2 FYNNEI. Trimming cost V 5 bases and J 0 bases, with 13 bases left between them. The CDR3 region is CASSFDRPATNEKLFF. CDR3 bases: TGTGCCAGCAGTTTCGACAGGCCGGCAACTAATGAAAAACTGTTTTTT. Based on the CDR3 plus reference TRBV2 and TRBJ1-4, the full variable domain is EPEVTQTPSHQVTQMGQEVILRCVPISNHLYFYWYRQILGQKVEFLVSFYNNEISEKSEIFDDQFSVERPDGSNFTLKIRSTKLEDSAMYFCASSFDRPATNEKLFFGSGTQLSVL.

This chain joins TRBV19 and TRBJ1-3, with TRBD1 matching over 12 bases. V lost 6 bases to trimming and J lost 2 bases; unmatched junction nucleotides: 17. The germline V gene has CDR1 LNHDA and CDR2 SQIVND (reference sequence). This CDR3 contains 20 residues. CDR3 nucleotides: TGTGCCAGTAGCCCACCGTATAGTACCGGGACAGGGGGCGCTGGAAACACCATATATTTT. Amino acids: CASSPPYSTGTGGAGNTIYF. The variable domain in full, with the rest retrieved from reference TRBV19 and TRBJ1-3, is DGGITQSPKYLFRKEGQNVTLSCEQNLNHDAMYWYRQDPGQGLRLIYYSQIVNDFQKGDIAEGYSVSREKKESFPLTVTSAQKNPTAFYLCASSPPYSTGTGGAGNTIYFGEGSWLTVV.

The chain carries TRBV7-2 and TRBJ2-5, with D possibly being TRBD1 (5 bases). The J call is doubtful: the DNA matches TRBJ2-7 better. Germline V CDR1 and CDR2: SGHTA, FQGNSA. This CDR3 contains 15 residues. The CDR3 sequence is CASSLGGRTVYEQYF. The CDR3 nucleotides read TGTGCCAGCAGCTTAGGGGGCAGGACCGTCTACGAGCAGTACTTC.

The V and J genes are TRBV27 and TRBJ1-1; no definite D call. The CDR3 consists of 13 residues. Trimming took off 8 bases at V and 0 bases at J, with 10 bases between the two ends. Per the germline V gene, CDR1 is MNHEY and CDR2 is SMNVEV (reference sequence). CDR3 DNA sequence: TGTGCCAGCTCGAGGGTCATGAACACTGAAGCTTTCTTT. This sequence encodes CASSRVMNTEAFF.

The V and J genes are TRBV21-1 and TRBJ2-1; TRBD1 is the table's D call and was not checked against the DNA. TRBV21-1 is a pseudogene segment. The CDR3 totals 16 residues. CDR3 in amino acids: CASSNPKEDRRYEQFF. The CDR3 DNA sequence: TGTGCCAGCAGCAACCCCAAGGAAGACAGACGCTATGAGCAGTTCTTC.

The V and J genes are TRBV10-3 and TRBJ1-5; no reliable D call. CDR1 ENHRY and CDR2 SYGVKD come from the germline V gene. V was shortened by 0 bases and J by 4 bases, with 10 bases between the two germline ends. The CDR3 runs to 15 residues. CDR3 residues: CAISESGEQNQPQHF. For the CDR3, the DNA is TGTGCCATCAGTGAGTCTGGGGAGCAAAATCAGCCCCAGCATTTT.

DNA of the CDR3: TGTGCCAGCAGTCGACAGGGGGGCACTGAAGCTTTCTTT. Its translation is CASSRQGGTEAFF. The chain employs TRBV6-6 and TRBJ1-1, with 9 bases matching TRBD1. CDR3 length: 13 residues. The ends lost 5 bases at V and 4 bases at J; junction bases unmatched: 2. Germline V gene data show CDR1 as MNHNY and CDR2 as SVGAGI (reference sequence).

This chain links TRBV7-9 with TRBJ2-5; TRBD2 aligns across 7 bases. The germline gives CDR1 SEHNR, CDR2 FQNEAQ (reference sequence). The V and J ends lost 3 bases and 5 bases, in that order; junction bases with no gene match: 6. The CDR3 length is 14 residues. CDR3 coding DNA: TGTGCCAGCAGCTTTGCGGGAGTTGGGGAGACCCAGTACTTC. This encodes CASSFAGVGETQYF.

V usage is TRBV10-3 and J usage is TRBJ1-5, with D hard to call. The CDR3 consists of 12 residues. From germline, CDR1 is ENHRY and CDR2 SYGVKD. V was clipped by 10 bases and J by 7 bases, with 14 bases between them. CDR3 DNA: TGTGCCACCCCAAGGAGAATACAGCCCCAGCATTTT. Translating it yields CATPRRIQPQHF.

The DNA for the CDR3 is TGCGCCAGCAGCTACAGGGGGGCTGGAAACACCATATATTTT. Translated, it gives CASSYRGAGNTIYF. V is TRBV5-1 and J is TRBJ1-3, with 8 bases fitting TRBD1. The germline CDR1 and CDR2 sequences are SGHRS and YFSETQ. This CDR3 region has 14 residues. The J segment lost 2 bases and the V segment lost 3 bases, leaving 1 base of the junction unmatched.